What follows describes a single T cell receptor (beta chain). This entry comes from a study of OX40 agonist ivuxolimab in advanced cancers. Study summary: Patients were given ivuxolimab, an antibody that agonizes OX40 (CD134).

Per the germline V gene, CDR1 is SGHRS and CDR2 is YFSETQ. The CDR3 covers 13 residues. Trimming cost V 4 bases and J 2 bases, with 9 bases left between them. If patients had autoimmune disease history or systemic immunosuppression, they were excluded. Sequenced by immunoSEQ multiplex PCR; TCRdb stores in-frame clones only, minus some. The data contain 40,000 to 50,000 clones, around nine tenths of them seen just once; the ten biggest clones take up just over 50%. The chain uses TRBV5-1 and TRBJ1-2; possibly TRBD1 for D (5 bases). This TCR derives from an adult with an advanced solid tumor such as melanoma, head and neck, liver or kidney cancer. The specimen comprised CD4+ or CD8+ T cells sorted from blood, sampled in a trial of the OX40 agonist ivuxolimab. DNA for the CDR3: TGCGCCAGCAGCAGAGGGGACAACTATGGCTACACCTTC. Protein product: CASSRGDNYGYTF. Full variable domain (rest looked up from reference TRBV5-1 and TRBJ1-2): KAGVTQTPRYLIKTRGQQVTLSCSPISGHRSVSWYQQTPGQGLQFLFEYFSETQRNKGNFPGRFSGRQFSNSRSEMNVSTLELGDSALYLCASSRGDNYGYTFGSGTRLTVV.